This is a list of T cell receptor beta chains from one sample in a study of blood T cell repertoires in COVID-19. Generated by immunoSEQ multiplex PCR, the TCRdb table keeps only in-frame clones and is missing some. The sample yields under 250,000 clones, 81% seen once. Sequencing was performed on peripheral blood. The receptors shown here come from a woman aged 80 or older with acute or convalescent COVID-19. Each CDR3 is given with its conserved first and last residue. Fields, in order: D gene, clone size, V gene, J gene, CDR3 protein. D genes are given only for firm matches. The size of a clone is reported for some rows only, either as once, few or many, or as a class for expanded clones.

-	few	TRBV5-1	TRBJ2-3	CASSLSWGTSTDTQYF
TRBD1	-	TRBV28	TRBJ1-6	CASSSGQGAYNSPLHF
-	-	TRBV11-2	TRBJ1-6	CASSLRGSYNSPLHF
-	-	TRBV12-3/TRBV12-4	TRBJ1-2	CASSIGTRYGYTF
-	few	TRBV19	TRBJ2-2	CASSIFKWRGGTGELFF
TRBD1	-	TRBV12-3/TRBV12-4	TRBJ1-5	CASSRDRVQPQHF
-	-	TRBV28	TRBJ2-3	CASTRFDTQYF
-	-	TRBV19	TRBJ1-2	CASSFGQLIYGYTF
TRBD2	-	TRBV18	TRBJ2-1	CASSPVLGSGKHNEQFF
TRBD1	-	TRBV7-2	TRBJ2-1	CASSSGTGFDEQFF
-	-	TRBV5-4	TRBJ2-2	CASSLEGSYTGELFF
TRBD2	-	TRBV5-1	TRBJ2-7	CASSPIAGESYEQYF
-	-	TRBV2	TRBJ1-5	CASSAGVYQPQHF
-	-	TRBV19	TRBJ2-1	CASSTSSPNEQFF
TRBD1	few	TRBV2	TRBJ2-7	CASSDRQGPYEQYF
-	-	TRBV6-6	TRBJ1-5	CASTPVREDQPQHF
-	once	TRBV28	TRBJ2-5	CASSSPRGGTQETQYF
TRBD2	-	TRBV6-5	TRBJ2-5	CASSYGAGGLLGTQYF
TRBD1	-	TRBV5-1	TRBJ2-7	CASSLGRGPSYEQYF
TRBD2	-	TRBV2	TRBJ2-3	CASRGLAGGTDTQYF
-	-	TRBV3-1/TRBV3-2	TRBJ2-5	CASSQNGQETQYF
TRBD2	once	TRBV7-2	TRBJ2-3	CASSLSPGGGYTDTQYF
TRBD1	-	TRBV5-1	TRBJ2-2	CASSLTGETGELFF
-	once	TRBV5-5	TRBJ2-5	CASSLAQITGRGETQYF
TRBD1	-	TRBV5-4	TRBJ1-2	CASSFYGQGFNYGYTF
TRBD1	once	TRBV7-2	TRBJ2-3	CASSLRQGSTDTQYF
-	-	TRBV10-3	TRBJ2-7	CAISPQGSHEQYF
-	few	TRBV10-2	TRBJ2-2	CASSEWASRDTGELFF